These T cell receptor beta chains were read from a single sample in a study of OX40 agonist ivuxolimab in advanced cancers. Generated by immunoSEQ multiplex PCR, the TCRdb table keeps only in-frame clones and is missing some. The repertoire has about 89,000 clones, 70% to 90% of them found once; the top ten carry 0.25% to 0.3%. The material was CD4+ or CD8+ T cells sorted from blood, obtained in a trial of the OX40 agonist ivuxolimab. All receptors come from an adult with an advanced solid tumor such as melanoma, head and neck, liver or kidney cancer. Each CDR3 is given with its conserved first and last residue. Each record gives: J gene, V gene, clone size, D gene, CDR3 protein, CDR3 DNA. D genes are given only for firm matches. Clone size appears in some rows only: once, few, many, or a class for an expanded clone.

j_gene: TRBJ2-1
v_gene: TRBV18
abundance: once
d_gene: -
CDR3aa: CASSPPVIAAYNEQFF
CDR3nt: TGTGCCAGCTCACCACCGGTGATAGCGGCTTACAATGAGCAGTTCTTC

j_gene: TRBJ2-5
v_gene: TRBV10-1
abundance: -
d_gene: -
CDR3aa: CASSSTGQGETQYF
CDR3nt: TGCGCCAGCAGTTCGACAGGCCAGGGAGAGACCCAGTACTTC

j_gene: TRBJ2-3
v_gene: TRBV19
abundance: -
d_gene: TRBD1
CDR3aa: CASRPGQVKTDTQYF
CDR3nt: TGTGCCAGTAGACCGGGACAGGTGAAGACAGATACGCAGTATTTT

j_gene: TRBJ1-4
v_gene: TRBV25-1
abundance: -
d_gene: -
CDR3aa: CASRRGIQGGVEKLFF
CDR3nt: TGTGCCAGCAGGAGGGGGATACAGGGTGGGGTTGAAAAACTGTTTTTT

j_gene: TRBJ1-1
v_gene: TRBV21-1
abundance: -
d_gene: -
CDR3aa: CASRDPVGRGYEAFF
CDR3nt: TGTGCCAGCAGAGACCCGGTGGGACGGGGTTATGAAGCTTTCTTT

j_gene: TRBJ2-7
v_gene: TRBV9
abundance: -
d_gene: TRBD1
CDR3aa: CASSESGTGLYEQYF
CDR3nt: TGTGCCAGCAGCGAGTCGGGGACAGGGCTGTACGAGCAGTACTTC

j_gene: TRBJ1-2
v_gene: TRBV5-1
abundance: -
d_gene: -
CDR3aa: CASSLGAADGYTF
CDR3nt: TGCGCCAGCAGCTTGGGGGCAGCGGATGGCTACACCTTC

j_gene: TRBJ1-6
v_gene: TRBV19
abundance: -
d_gene: -
CDR3aa: CASSKQGTESNSPLHF
CDR3nt: TGTGCCAGTAGCAAACAGGGCACGGAGTCTAATTCACCCCTCCACTTT

j_gene: TRBJ2-6
v_gene: TRBV9
abundance: -
d_gene: TRBD2
CDR3aa: CASSGLLAGVSGANVLTF
CDR3nt: TGTGCCAGCAGCGGATTACTAGCGGGGGTCTCTGGGGCCAACGTCCTGACTTTC

j_gene: TRBJ2-7
v_gene: TRBV18
abundance: few
d_gene: TRBD2
CDR3aa: CASSPDRGAGRPLEQYF
CDR3nt: TGTGCCAGCTCCCCTGACCGTGGAGCGGGGCGTCCTCTCGAGCAGTACTTC

j_gene: TRBJ2-7
v_gene: TRBV7-9
abundance: -
d_gene: TRBD1
CDR3aa: CASSTTGGSSYEQYF
CDR3nt: TGTGCCAGCAGCACCACAGGGGGGAGCTCCTACGAGCAGTACTTC

j_gene: TRBJ1-4
v_gene: TRBV5-1
abundance: once
d_gene: -
CDR3aa: CASSFTVNEKLFF
CDR3nt: TGCGCCAGCAGCTTCACAGTTAATGAAAAACTGTTTTTT

j_gene: TRBJ2-1
v_gene: TRBV19
abundance: once
d_gene: TRBD2
CDR3aa: CASKSLAGELNEQFF
CDR3nt: TGTGCCAGTAAATCGTTAGCGGGGGAGTTAAATGAGCAGTTCTTC

j_gene: TRBJ2-1
v_gene: TRBV7-3
abundance: -
d_gene: TRBD2
CDR3aa: CASSNLAGGAYNEQFF
CDR3nt: TGTGCCAGCAGTAATTTAGCGGGGGGCGCCTACAATGAGCAGTTCTTC

j_gene: TRBJ1-5
v_gene: TRBV30
abundance: -
d_gene: -
CDR3aa: CAWSSTAPNQPQHF
CDR3nt: TGTGCCTGGAGTTCGACAGCCCCCAATCAGCCCCAGCATTTT

j_gene: TRBJ1-1
v_gene: TRBV27
abundance: -
d_gene: TRBD1
CDR3aa: CASRPGQGGNTEAFF
CDR3nt: TGTGCCAGCAGACCGGGACAGGGGGGGAACACTGAAGCTTTCTTT

j_gene: TRBJ2-5
v_gene: TRBV29-1
abundance: -
d_gene: -
CDR3aa: CSVGQSYQETQYF
CDR3nt: TGCAGCGTTGGACAGTCGTACCAAGAGACCCAGTACTTC

j_gene: TRBJ2-6
v_gene: TRBV2
abundance: -
d_gene: -
CDR3aa: CASTQRGVPGANVLTF
CDR3nt: TGTGCCAGCACCCAGAGGGGGGTCCCTGGGGCCAACGTCCTGACTTTC

j_gene: TRBJ1-5
v_gene: TRBV5-4
abundance: few
d_gene: -
CDR3aa: CATPARQGSNQPQHF
CDR3nt: TGTGCCACCCCGGCGCGGCAGGGTAGCAATCAGCCCCAGCATTTT

j_gene: TRBJ2-7
v_gene: TRBV14
abundance: few
d_gene: TRBD2
CDR3aa: CASSQATGTSGGLIYEQYF
CDR3nt: TGTGCCAGCAGCCAAGCTACCGGGACTAGCGGGGGATTAATCTACGAGCAGTACTTC

j_gene: TRBJ1-1
v_gene: TRBV5-1
abundance: -
d_gene: -
CDR3aa: CASSPILEVGRVGGNTEAFF
CDR3nt: TGCGCCAGCAGCCCAATCCTCGAGGTGGGCAGGGTAGGAGGGAACACTGAAGCTTTCTTT

j_gene: TRBJ2-1
v_gene: TRBV5-1
abundance: -
d_gene: -
CDR3aa: CASRADSGSYNEQFF
CDR3nt: TGCGCCAGCAGGGCAGATAGTGGGTCCTACAATGAGCAGTTCTTC

j_gene: TRBJ2-7
v_gene: TRBV5-4
abundance: once
d_gene: -
CDR3aa: CASSLVFTSREQYF
CDR3nt: TGTGCCAGCAGCTTGGTTTTCACTTCTCGAGAGCAGTACTTC

j_gene: TRBJ1-1
v_gene: TRBV25-1
abundance: -
d_gene: -
CDR3aa: CASSEGGRWNTEAFF
CDR3nt: TGTGCCAGCAGTGAGGGGGGCAGGTGGAACACTGAAGCTTTCTTT

j_gene: TRBJ1-1
v_gene: TRBV27
abundance: -
d_gene: -
CDR3aa: CASSLSAGIEAFF
CDR3nt: TGTGCCAGCAGTTTATCGGCAGGGATTGAAGCTTTCTTT

j_gene: TRBJ2-7
v_gene: TRBV6-6
abundance: -
d_gene: TRBD1
CDR3aa: CASRGQVSNYEQYF
CDR3nt: TGTGCCAGCCGAGGACAGGTTTCCAACTACGAGCAGTACTTC

j_gene: TRBJ1-2
v_gene: TRBV9
abundance: -
d_gene: TRBD1
CDR3aa: CASSPRVVQGGNYGYTF
CDR3nt: TGTGCCAGCAGCCCAAGAGTGGTACAGGGGGGTAACTATGGCTACACCTTC

j_gene: TRBJ1-5
v_gene: TRBV6-4
abundance: once
d_gene: -
CDR3aa: CASSVTDTSPISNQPQHF
CDR3nt: TGTGCCAGCAGTGTCACCGACACCTCCCCGATAAGCAATCAGCCCCAGCATTTT

j_gene: TRBJ1-1
v_gene: TRBV28
abundance: -
d_gene: -
CDR3aa: CASRQWGALGHEGMNTEAFF
CDR3nt: TGTGCCAGCAGGCAATGGGGGGCTTTAGGGCACGAGGGAATGAACACTGAAGCTTTCTTT

j_gene: TRBJ2-2
v_gene: TRBV7-7
abundance: -
d_gene: -
CDR3aa: CAVTENTGELFF
CDR3nt: TGTGCAGTGACAGAGAACACCGGGGAGCTGTTTTTT

j_gene: TRBJ1-1
v_gene: TRBV19
abundance: once
d_gene: TRBD1
CDR3aa: CASRRTGGMNTEAFF
CDR3nt: TGTGCCAGTAGGCGAACAGGGGGGATGAACACTGAAGCTTTCTTT

j_gene: TRBJ2-3
v_gene: TRBV19
abundance: -
d_gene: -
CDR3aa: CASKIWGAITDTQYF
CDR3nt: TGTGCCAGCAAGATCTGGGGGGCGATCACAGATACGCAGTATTTT

j_gene: TRBJ2-7
v_gene: TRBV5-3
abundance: -
d_gene: TRBD1
CDR3aa: CARSLMSGTGGYEQYF
CDR3nt: TGTGCCAGAAGCCTAATGTCAGGGACAGGGGGCTACGAGCAGTACTTC

j_gene: TRBJ1-4
v_gene: TRBV5-1
abundance: -
d_gene: TRBD1
CDR3aa: CASHFGQGDEKLFF
CDR3nt: TGCGCCAGTCACTTTGGACAGGGTGACGAAAAACTGTTTTTT

j_gene: TRBJ1-1
v_gene: TRBV27
abundance: -
d_gene: TRBD1
CDR3aa: CASSYRTGAMNTEAFF
CDR3nt: TGTGCCAGCAGCTATAGAACAGGGGCTATGAACACTGAAGCTTTCTTT

j_gene: TRBJ2-2
v_gene: TRBV10-2
abundance: -
d_gene: -
CDR3aa: CASPRSGSTGELFF
CDR3nt: TGCGCCAGCCCCCGATCCGGATCCACCGGGGAGCTGTTTTTT

j_gene: TRBJ2-3
v_gene: TRBV9
abundance: -
d_gene: -
CDR3aa: CASSVVTSDTQYF
CDR3nt: TGTGCCAGCAGCGTAGTTACCTCAGATACGCAGTATTTT

j_gene: TRBJ1-5
v_gene: TRBV28
abundance: -
d_gene: -
CDR3aa: CASSFPDIKGNQPQHF
CDR3nt: TGTGCCAGCAGTTTCCCGGACATTAAAGGCAATCAGCCCCAGCATTTT

j_gene: TRBJ2-7
v_gene: TRBV7-2
abundance: -
d_gene: -
CDR3aa: CASSPGASLGLYEQYF
CDR3nt: TGTGCCAGCAGCCCGGGGGCCTCCTTAGGCCTCTACGAGCAGTACTTC